A single sample gave rise to the 11 T cell receptor beta chains below, sequenced in a study of blood T cell repertoires in COVID-19 (dated by TCRdb to the early 2020s). The library was prepared using the immunoSEQ multiplex PCR assay. This is the immuneACCESS table as TCRdb keeps it, with only in-frame sequences that have V and J called. A part of the clones is gone; compared with another copy, unresolved V genes explain less than half, and the rest is unexplained. In all, the sample holds some 160,000 clones, and 84% of those were seen once. Clones ranked in the top ten supply about a tenth of the sample. The sample taken for sequencing was peripheral blood. The origin of the receptors is a man between 65 and 85 years old with active or convalescent COVID-19.

This chain joins TRBV29-1 and TRBJ1-5, with 8 positions matching TRBD1. Germline V lookup: CDR1 SQVTM, CDR2 ANQGSEA. V shed 5 bases, J shed 2 bases, and the junction held 5 bases outside the gene matches. CDR3 length: 14 residues. CDR3 in amino acids: CSVTTGVGNQPQHF. The DNA of the CDR3 is TGCAGCGTTACGACAGGGGTGGGCAATCAGCCCCAGCATTTT. The variable domain in full, completed from reference TRBV29-1 and TRBJ1-5, reads SAVISQKPSRDICQRGTSLTIQCQVDSQVTMMFWYRQQPGQSLTLIATANQGSEATYESGFVIDKFPISRPNLTFSTLTVSNMSPEDSSIYLCSVTTGVGNQPQHFGDGTRLSIL.

The chain is built from TRBV18 and TRBJ2-7; 8 nucleotides align to TRBD1. CDR3 size: 13 residues. Germline values: CDR1 KGHSH, CDR2 LQKENI. V lost 6 bases, J lost 3 bases, and 4 bases stayed unmatched. CDR3 in DNA: TGTGCCAGCTCCGAAGGACAGGGCTACGAGCAGTACTTC. Its protein product is CASSEGQGYEQYF. Together with reference TRBV18 and TRBJ2-7, the CDR3 gives the full variable domain: NAGVMQNPRHLVRRRGQEARLRCSPMKGHSHVYWYRQLPEEGLKFMVYLQKENIIDESGMPKERFSAEFPKEGPSILRIQQVVRGDSAAYFCASSEGQGYEQYFGPGTRLTVT.

This clone occurred many times. V gene TRBV7-9 combines with J gene TRBJ2-1, with D possibly being TRBD2 (6 bases). The length of the CDR3 is 17 residues. Between the trimmed V and J ends, which lost 5 bases and 6 bases, there was a span of 23 bases. The germline V gene has CDR1 SEHNR and CDR2 FQNEAQ (reference sequence). In DNA, the CDR3 is TGTGCCAGCAGCCCAGAAGGGACTGGAAAGAGGGGCAATGAGCAGTTCTTC. It codes for CASSPEGTGKRGNEQFF.

V is TRBV12-5 and J is TRBJ2-6; 7 positions agree with TRBD1. With V trimmed by 4 bases and J by 0 bases, 9 bases remained unmatched. CDR3 size: 18 residues. Germline CDR1 LGHNT, CDR2 FRNRAP. Here the CDR3 reads CASGSRDRRSSGANVLTF. CDR3 nucleotides: TGTGCTAGTGGTTCCCGGGACAGAAGAAGCTCTGGGGCCAACGTCCTGACTTTC.

The V call is TRBV11-2, the J call TRBJ1-1; a weak D match, TRBD1 (5 bases). The germline V and J ends were trimmed by 3 bases and 7 bases, with 9 bases remaining between them. The CDR3 is 12 amino acids. Per the germline V gene, CDR1 is SGHAT and CDR2 is FQNNGV. The CDR3 is CASSFWGSEAFF. The CDR3 coding sequence is TGTGCCAGCAGCTTTTGGGGCAGTGAAGCTTTCTTT.

This clone was seen only once. The chain carries TRBV7-9 and TRBJ2-1, with 7 bases fitting TRBD2. Germline V lookup: CDR1 SEHNR, CDR2 FQNEAQ (reference sequence). The CDR3 is made up of 14 amino acids. After removal of 8 bases from V and 2 bases from J, the junction contained 6 bases not matched to a gene. Here the CDR3 reads CASGRSGAYNEQFF. DNA for the CDR3: TGTGCCAGCGGCCGCAGCGGGGCCTACAATGAGCAGTTCTTC.

This clone was counted once. This chain joins TRBV29-1 and TRBJ1-2, with D possibly matching TRBD1 (6 bases). The CDR3 spans 13 residues. V was clipped by 0 bases and J by 4 bases, with 9 bases between them. In germline, CDR1 is SQVTM, CDR2 ANQGSEA. The CDR3 region has the DNA TGCAGCGTTGAAGATGGCAGGGGCTATGGCTACACCTTC. This codes for CSVEDGRGYGYTF.

This rearrangement joins TRBV7-2 to TRBJ2-1; TRBD2 is a possible D gene (5 bases). Germline V gene data show CDR1 as SGHTA and CDR2 as FQGNSA. Trimming cost V 2 bases and J 9 bases, with 20 bases left between them. The CDR3 loop spans 16 amino acids. CDR3 in DNA: TGTGCCAGCAGCTTATACCTCCTCGAGGGTACTGGTGAGCAGTTCTTC. Its protein is CASSLYLLEGTGEQFF.

The V gene is TRBV5-1, the J gene TRBJ2-7; D gene uncertain. CDR1 is SGHRS, CDR2 YFSETQ, per germline. V shed 0 bases and J shed 1 base, with 8 bases lying between them. This CDR3 has 14 residues. CDR3 sequence: CASSLVGNSYEQYF. CDR3 DNA sequence: TGCGCCAGCAGCTTGGTTGGCAATTCCTACGAGCAGTACTTC.

This chain joins TRBV7-9 and TRBJ2-7; 10 bases are shared with TRBD2. Trimming took 1 base from V and 5 from J; bases not matched to a gene: 11. The CDR3 consists of 17 residues. CDR1 is SEHNR, CDR2 FQNEAQ, per germline (reference sequence). CDR3 in DNA: TGTGCCAGCAGCTTAGGCGGAAGCGGGAGGGCCAGGGACGAGCAGTACTTC. Protein product: CASSLGGSGRARDEQYF.

CDR3 DNA: TGTGCCATCAGTGAGGTGCGGGGCCGATATAGCAATCAGCCCCAGCATTTT. Translated, it gives CAISEVRGRYSNQPQHF. The chain recombines TRBV10-3 with TRBJ1-5; weak D call: TRBD1 (5 bases). This CDR3 has 17 amino acids. CDR1 is ENHRY, CDR2 SYGVKD, per germline. The germline V and J ends were trimmed by 2 bases and 0 bases, with 14 bases remaining between them.